Following are 10 T cell receptor beta chains from one sample sequenced in a study of blood T cells in healthy people across ages. The use of a sample-barcoded 5' primer and a J-beta primer mix characterized a second PCR of about 7 to 12 cycles. One entry per CDR3 protein results from TCRdb running MiXCR on the 5' RACE reads. Among around 1.5 million distinct CDR3 sequences listed, around 35% were seen once. The sequencing sample was made of blood. Receptor source: a woman aged 25 to 45 in good health.

This clonotype has only a few counts. The gene calls are TRBV6-1 and TRBJ1-1; D is unclear. V dropped 0 bases and J dropped 1 base, with 6 bases sitting between them. The CDR3 runs to 14 residues. Germline CDR1 and CDR2: MNHNS and SASEGT. In DNA form, the CDR3 reads TGTGCCAGCAGTGAAGCGGGCCCGAACACTGAAGCTTTCTTT. Protein: CASSEAGPNTEAFF.

The chain employs TRBV7-3 and TRBJ2-1; D possibly corresponds to TRBD1 (6 bases). The germline V and J ends were trimmed by 1 base and 9 bases, with 10 bases remaining between them. This CDR3 is built from 13 residues. Looked up from germline, CDR1 is SGHTA and CDR2 is FQGTGA. The CDR3 DNA is TGTGCCAGCAGCTTAATCGGACAGACTGAGCAGTTCTTC. Residues: CASSLIGQTEQFF.

CDR3 region: CASRSRDQDTGELFF. CDR3 in DNA: TGTGCCAGCAGATCTCGGGACCAGGACACCGGGGAGCTGTTTTTT. The rearrangement uses TRBV7-9 and TRBJ2-2; D possibly matches TRBD1 or TRBD2 (5 bases each). Trimming left V 6 bases short and J 3 bases short, with 14 bases between. Germline lookup yields CDR1 SEHNR and CDR2 FQNEAQ (reference sequence). This CDR3 is 15 amino acids long.

As concerns this clonotype: The junction shows a germline mismatch at one end, possibly a read error. J is TRBJ2-2 and V is TRBV13; TRBD2 matches at 10 bases. The CDR3 covers 18 residues. The germline V gene has CDR1 PRHDT and CDR2 FYEKMQ (reference sequence). The CDR3 DNA reads as TGTGCCAGCAGCTTCGGTCTAGCGGGAGTCGTGGACACCGAGGAGCTGTTTTTT. This codes for CASSFGLAGVVDTEELFF.

The table lists this clonotype with many counts. The rearrangement joins TRBV5-1 to TRBJ2-6; the match to TRBD1 covers 12 bases. V gave up 4 bases and J gave up 4 bases; unmatched junction bases: 6. Looked up from germline, CDR1 is SGHRS and CDR2 is YFSETQ. The CDR3 runs 17 residues. The CDR3 DNA is TGCGCCAGCAGCCTGGGACAGGGGGCGCCGGGGGCCAACGTCCTGACTTTC. The encoded protein is CASSLGQGAPGANVLTF.

Notes on this clonotype: A read error may be the cause here, since a much bigger clone is one base away. V and J are TRBV25-1 and TRBJ2-1; tentative D call: TRBD1 (6 bases). The J call may be in error: the DNA end matches TRBJ2-7 better. Per the germline V gene, CDR1 is MGHDK and CDR2 is SYGVNS. The CDR3 consists of 15 residues. The chain's CDR3 is CASSGQGFAYNEQYF. The CDR3 nucleotides are TGTGCCAGCAGTGGCCAGGGGTTTGCCTACAATGAGCAGTACTTC.

This clonotype was observed once. V gene TRBV4-1 combines with J gene TRBJ2-2; D call uncertain. The CDR3 length is 15 residues. Germline V gene sequence: CDR1 MGHRA, CDR2 YSYEKL. The V and J ends lost 0 bases and 5 bases respectively, with 10 bases between them. The CDR3 bases are TGCGCCAGCAGCCAAGAGGCCCGAAGGACCGGGGAGCTGTTTTTT. Its translation: CASSQEARRTGELFF.

Only a few counts were recorded for this clonotype. The chain has TRBV4-1 and TRBJ1-1, with D perhaps TRBD1 (6 bases). The CDR3 covers 15 residues. In germline, CDR1 is MGHRA, CDR2 YSYEKL. Trimming shortened V by 2 bases and J by 2 bases, and 12 bases separated the two germline ends. The CDR3 protein is CASSQPTGGNTEAFF. The CDR3 nucleotides read TGCGCCAGCAGCCAACCGACAGGAGGCAACACTGAAGCTTTCTTT.

This clonotype has more than one count but fewer than ten. The chain has TRBV11-2 and TRBJ2-5, with TRBD2 matching over 10 bases. The ends lost 1 base at V and 5 bases at J; junction bases unmatched: 7. This CDR3 has 16 amino acids. CDR1 and CDR2 (germline): SGHAT, FQNNGV. CDR3 sequence (DNA): TGTGCCAGCAGCTTAGGTTTGTCTAGCGGGAGTGAGACCCAGTACTTC. The encoded protein is CASSLGLSSGSETQYF.

This clonotype appeared a few times. The rearrangement uses TRBV12-3 or TRBV12-4 and TRBJ1-6, with D uncertain. The CDR3 is 14 amino acids. The V gene lost 5 bases and the J gene lost 10 bases, with 15 bases spanning the gap. CDR3 bases: TGTGCCAGCAGTCCCGGAATTTCGGGGTCACCCCTCCACTTT. This encodes CASSPGISGSPLHF.